This record concerns one T cell receptor beta chain sequence. These data are taken from a study of blood T cell repertoires in COVID-19. As for the study in general: Some COVID-19 samples were acute and others convalescent; all came from the United States, Italy and Spain.

Germline CDR1 is LGHDT and CDR2 is YNNKEL (reference sequence). The V and J ends lost 1 base and 6 bases, in that order; junction bases with no gene match: 8. This CDR3 is 16 amino acids long. Method: immunoSEQ multiplex PCR; TCRdb's copy keeps in-frame clones and lacks some. The sample lists about 200,000 clones, roughly 89% seen once, with 5.5% to 6.5% in the top ten. Specimen: peripheral blood. J is TRBJ2-1 and V is TRBV3-1 (or the pseudogene TRBV3-2); 8 bases fit TRBD2. This TCR was recovered from a man in his 60s who had recovered from COVID-19. CDR3 residues: CASSQVRTSSRNEQFF. CDR3 nucleotides: TGTGCCAGCAGCCAAGTAAGGACTAGCTCCCGCAATGAGCAGTTCTTC.